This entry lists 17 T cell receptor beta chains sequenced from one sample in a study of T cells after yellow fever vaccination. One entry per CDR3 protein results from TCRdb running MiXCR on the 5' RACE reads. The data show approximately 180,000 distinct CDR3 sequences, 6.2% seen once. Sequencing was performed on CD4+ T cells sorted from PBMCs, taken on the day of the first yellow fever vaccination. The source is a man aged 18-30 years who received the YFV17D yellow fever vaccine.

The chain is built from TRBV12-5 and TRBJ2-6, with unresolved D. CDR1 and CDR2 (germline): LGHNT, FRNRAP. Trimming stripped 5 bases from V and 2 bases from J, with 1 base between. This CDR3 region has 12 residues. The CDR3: CASGAGANVLTF. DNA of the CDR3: TGTGCTAGTGGTGCTGGGGCCAACGTCCTGACTTTC. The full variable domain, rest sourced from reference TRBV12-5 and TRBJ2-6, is DARVTQTPRHKVTEMGQEVTMRCQPILGHNTVFWYRQTMMQGLELLAYFRNRAPLDDSGMPKDRFSAEMPDATLATLKIQPSEPRDSAVYFCASGAGANVLTFGAGSRLTVL.

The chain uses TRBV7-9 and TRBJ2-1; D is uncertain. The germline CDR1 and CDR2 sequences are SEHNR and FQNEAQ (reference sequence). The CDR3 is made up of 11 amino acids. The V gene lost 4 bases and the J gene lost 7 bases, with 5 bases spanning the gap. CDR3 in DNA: TGTGCCAGCAGCTCACTGAATGAGCAGTTCTTC. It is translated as CASSSLNEQFF.

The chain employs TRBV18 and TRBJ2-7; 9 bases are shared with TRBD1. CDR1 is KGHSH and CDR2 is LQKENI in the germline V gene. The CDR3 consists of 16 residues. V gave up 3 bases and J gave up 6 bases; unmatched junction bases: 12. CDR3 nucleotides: TGTGCCAGCTCACCCTCTCAGTTACAGGGGGCGAGCGAGCAGTACTTC. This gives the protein CASSPSQLQGASEQYF.

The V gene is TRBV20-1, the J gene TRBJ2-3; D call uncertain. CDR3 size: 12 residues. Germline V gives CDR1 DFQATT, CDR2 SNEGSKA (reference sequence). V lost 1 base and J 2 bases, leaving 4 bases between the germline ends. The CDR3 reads CSARANTDTQYF. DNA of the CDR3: TGCAGTGCTAGAGCTAACACAGATACGCAGTATTTT.

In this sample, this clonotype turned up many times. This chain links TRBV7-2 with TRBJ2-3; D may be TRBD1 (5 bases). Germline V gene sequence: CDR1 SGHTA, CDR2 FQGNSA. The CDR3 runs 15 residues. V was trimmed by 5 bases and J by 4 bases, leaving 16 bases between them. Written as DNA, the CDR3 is TGTGCCAGCAGCATAGATCTCAGGGCCCCAGATACGCAGTATTTT. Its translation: CASSIDLRAPDTQYF.

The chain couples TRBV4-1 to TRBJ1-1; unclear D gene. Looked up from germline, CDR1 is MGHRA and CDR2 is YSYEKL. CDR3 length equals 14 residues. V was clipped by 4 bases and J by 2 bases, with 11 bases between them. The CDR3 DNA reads TGCGCCAGCAGCCGGAACAGAGTCAACACTGAAGCTTTCTTT. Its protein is CASSRNRVNTEAFF.

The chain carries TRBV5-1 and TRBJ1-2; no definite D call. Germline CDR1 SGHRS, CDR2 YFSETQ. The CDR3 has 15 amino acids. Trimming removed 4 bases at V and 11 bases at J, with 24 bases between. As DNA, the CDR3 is TGCGCCAGCAGCACGACTACGGGTACGGTTGGTGGTTACACCTTC. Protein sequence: CASSTTTGTVGGYTF.

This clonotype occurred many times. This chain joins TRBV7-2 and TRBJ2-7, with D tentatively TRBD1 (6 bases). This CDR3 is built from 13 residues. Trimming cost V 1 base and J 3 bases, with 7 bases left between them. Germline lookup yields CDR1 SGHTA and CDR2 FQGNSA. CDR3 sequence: CASSLGRGYEQYV. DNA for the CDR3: TGTGCCAGCAGCTTAGGCAGGGGCTACGAGCAGTACGTC.

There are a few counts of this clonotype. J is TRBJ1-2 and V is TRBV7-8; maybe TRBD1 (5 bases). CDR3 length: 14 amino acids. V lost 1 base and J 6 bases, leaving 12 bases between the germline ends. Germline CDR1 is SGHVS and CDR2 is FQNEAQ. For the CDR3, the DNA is TGTGCCAGCAGCTTAGTTACGGGGCACGATGGCTACACCTTC. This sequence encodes CASSLVTGHDGYTF.

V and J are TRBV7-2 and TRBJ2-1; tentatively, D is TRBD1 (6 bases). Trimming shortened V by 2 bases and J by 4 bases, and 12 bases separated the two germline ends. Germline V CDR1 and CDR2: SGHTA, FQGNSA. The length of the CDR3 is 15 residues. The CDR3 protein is CASSLRGQSYNEQFF. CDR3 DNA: TGTGCCAGCAGCTTACGCGGACAGAGTTACAATGAGCAGTTCTTC.

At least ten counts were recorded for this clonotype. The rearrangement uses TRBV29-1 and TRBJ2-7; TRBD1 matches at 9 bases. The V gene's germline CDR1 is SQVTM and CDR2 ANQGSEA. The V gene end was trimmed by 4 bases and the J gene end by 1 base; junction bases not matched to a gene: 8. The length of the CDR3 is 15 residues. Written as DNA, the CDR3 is TGCAGCGTTGGAGGAAGACAGGGGGTTTCCTACGAGCAGTACGTC. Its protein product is CSVGGRQGVSYEQYV.

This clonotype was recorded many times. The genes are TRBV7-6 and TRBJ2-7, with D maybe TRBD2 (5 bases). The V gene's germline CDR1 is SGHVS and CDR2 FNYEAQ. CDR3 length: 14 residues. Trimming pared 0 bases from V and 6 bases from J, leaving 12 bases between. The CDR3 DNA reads TGTGCCAGCAGCTTAGCGCGGGTGGGCTCCGAGCAGTACTTC. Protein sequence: CASSLARVGSEQYF. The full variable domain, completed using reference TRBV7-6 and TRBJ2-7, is GAGVSQSPRYKVTKRGQDVALRCDPISGHVSLYWYRQALGQGPEFLTYFNYEAQQDKSGLPNDRFSAERPEGSISTLTIQRTEQRDSAMYRCASSLARVGSEQYFGPGTRLTVT.

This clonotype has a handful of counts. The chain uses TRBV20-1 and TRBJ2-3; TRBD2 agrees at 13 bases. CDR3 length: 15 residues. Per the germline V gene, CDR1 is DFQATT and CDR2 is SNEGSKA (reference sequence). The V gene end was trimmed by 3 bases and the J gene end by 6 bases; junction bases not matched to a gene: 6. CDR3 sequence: CSASGLAGAGDTQYF. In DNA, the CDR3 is TGCAGTGCTAGCGGACTAGCGGGGGCCGGGGATACGCAGTATTTT.

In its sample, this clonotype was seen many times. CDR3: CASRFLPGQGAHYNEQFF. The CDR3 region has the DNA TGTGCCAGCAGATTTCTTCCGGGACAGGGGGCTCATTACAATGAGCAGTTCTTC. The genes are TRBV6-2 or TRBV6-3 and TRBJ2-1; TRBD1 matches 12 bases. The CDR3 sequence is 18 residues long. Germline assignment: CDR1 MNHEY and CDR2 SVGEGT. Unmatched junction bases numbered 13, after V lost 6 bases and J lost 4 bases.

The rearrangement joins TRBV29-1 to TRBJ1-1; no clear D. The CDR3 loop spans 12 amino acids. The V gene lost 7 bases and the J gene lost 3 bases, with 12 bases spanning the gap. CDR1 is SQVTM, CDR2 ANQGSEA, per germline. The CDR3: CSGSARDTEAFF. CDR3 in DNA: TGCAGCGGATCCGCTCGGGACACTGAAGCTTTCTTT.

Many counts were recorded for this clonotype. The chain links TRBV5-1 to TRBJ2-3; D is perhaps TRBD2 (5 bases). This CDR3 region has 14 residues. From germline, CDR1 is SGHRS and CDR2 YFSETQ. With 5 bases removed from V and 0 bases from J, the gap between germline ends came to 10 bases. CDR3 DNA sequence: TGCGCCAGCAGACCGGACTCTAGCACAGATACGCAGTATTTT. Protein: CASRPDSSTDTQYF.

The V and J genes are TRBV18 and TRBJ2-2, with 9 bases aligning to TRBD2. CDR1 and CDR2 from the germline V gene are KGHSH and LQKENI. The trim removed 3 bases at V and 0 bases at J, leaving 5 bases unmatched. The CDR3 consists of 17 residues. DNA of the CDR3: TGTGCCAGCTCACCTGGGCTAGCGGGGACGAACACCGGGGAGCTGTTTTTT. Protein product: CASSPGLAGTNTGELFF.